This TCR beta chain was identified during a study of blood T cell repertoires in COVID-19. Sequenced by immunoSEQ multiplex PCR; TCRdb stores in-frame clones only, minus some. The table includes approximately 360,000 clones, roughly 87% detected once. Germline lookup yields CDR1 LNHDA and CDR2 SQIVND (reference sequence). The CDR3 is 19 amino acids. Trimming cost V 0 bases and J 0 bases; bases outside gene matches: 11. The chain carries TRBV19 and TRBJ2-4; the match to TRBD2 covers 7 bases. This TCR was sampled from a woman aged 50 to 60 who had recovered from COVID-19. Specimen: PBMCs or T cells enriched from blood (not recorded which). The CDR3 coding sequence is TGTGCCAGTAGTATAGATCCCCCGGGGGGACTGAGAGCCAAAAACATTCAGTACTTC. Translated, it gives CASSIDPPGGLRAKNIQYF. Drawing the rest from reference TRBV19 and TRBJ2-4, the complete variable domain is DGGITQSPKYLFRKEGQNVTLSCEQNLNHDAMYWYRQDPGQGLRLIYYSQIVNDFQKGDIAEGYSVSREKKESFPLTVTSAQKNPTAFYLCASSIDPPGGLRAKNIQYFGAGTRLSVL.